This T cell receptor beta chain is from a study of post-analysis software for immune sequencing data. cDNA libraries for TCR beta contained unique molecular identifiers. The source material, roughly 0.9 to 11 million T cells, gave rise to roughly 0.5 million cDNA molecules. TCRdb reprocessed the PCR reads with MiXCR, giving one entry per CDR3 protein. The data contain a few hundred thousand distinct CDR3 sequences, roughly 45% of them seen just once; the ten biggest clones take up 12%. The clonotype was recovered from a girl aged 10 to 17 with multiple sclerosis. The sequenced sample was blood.

The DNA of the CDR3 is TGTGCCAGCAGTTCCCTCCGGGGTAGCGGGAGTACAGATACGCAGTATTTT. It encodes CASSSLRGSGSTDTQYF. V usage is TRBV27 and J usage is TRBJ2-3; 9 bases are shared with TRBD2. J lost 3 bases, V lost 4 bases, and 11 bases had no gene match. The CDR3 loop spans 17 amino acids. Germline CDR1 reads MNHEY; CDR2 reads SMNVEV (reference sequence).